These 25 T cell receptor beta chains share one sample of origin, sequenced in a study of T cell repertoires in cytomegalovirus infection. A single record per CDR3 protein comes from TCRdb applying MiXCR to the reads. Of hundreds of thousands of distinct CDR3 sequences in the sample, roughly 46% were seen once. No antigen has been identified for these receptors. Specimen: cultured PBMCs, collected from culture after CMV antigen stimulation. The receptors were gathered from a human donor in good health (CMV status not recorded). Some clones in this sample may be carry-over from other donors' samples.

The genes are TRBV5-4 and TRBJ2-2; TRBD2 matches at 13 bases. The CDR3 covers 16 residues. The junction had 7 bases not matched to a gene; V was cut back by 5 bases and J by 6 bases. Germline lookup yields CDR1 SGHNT and CDR2 YYREEE (reference sequence). CDR3 in amino acids: CASRTLAGGLAGELFF. The DNA of the CDR3 is TGTGCCAGCAGAACACTAGCGGGAGGGTTAGCCGGGGAGCTGTTTTTT. The full variable domain, its missing parts supplied by reference TRBV5-4 and TRBJ2-2, is ETGVTQSPTHLIKTRGQQVTLRCSSQSGHNTVSWYQQALGQGPQFIFQYYREEENGRGNFPPRFSGLQFPNYSSELNVNALELDDSALYLCASRTLAGGLAGELFFGEGSRLTVL.

This clonotype has more than one count but fewer than ten. The chain carries TRBV12-3 or TRBV12-4 and TRBJ1-2; no reliable D call. Between the trimmed V and J ends, which lost 6 bases and 5 bases, there was a span of 13 bases. CDR3 size: 13 residues. Here the CDR3 DNA reads TGTGCCAGCAGAGGGTCCTATCTTTATGGCTACACCTTC. Protein product: CASRGSYLYGYTF.

The V and J genes are TRBV20-1 and TRBJ2-1, with 14 bases aligning to TRBD2. After removal of 5 bases from V and 9 bases from J, the junction contained 12 bases not matched to a gene. The CDR3 totals 16 residues. The germline CDR1 and CDR2 sequences are DFQATT and SNEGSKA (reference sequence). This CDR3 is CSALRLAGGPMGEQFF. CDR3 bases: TGCAGTGCTCTTAGACTAGCGGGAGGGCCGATGGGTGAGCAGTTCTTC.

The rearrangement joins TRBV2 to TRBJ1-4, with D possibly TRBD1 on 5 matching bases. The length of the CDR3 is 14 residues. The germline V gene encodes CDR1 SNHLY and CDR2 FYNNEI. V lost 7 bases, J lost 8 bases, and 17 bases lay in between. The CDR3 DNA sequence: TGTGCCAGCATCACCTGGCAGGGACGGGAAAAACTGTTTTTT. Protein: CASITWQGREKLFF.

This CDR3 is CASSSAGASGNTIYF. The CDR3 nucleotides read TGTGCCAGCAGTTCCGCCGGGGCCTCTGGAAACACCATATATTTT. The J gene is TRBJ1-3, the V gene TRBV27, with a tentative D call TRBD1 (5 bases). This CDR3 spans 15 amino acids. CDR1 MNHEY and CDR2 SMNVEV come from the germline V gene (reference sequence). V lost 4 bases, J lost 0 bases, and 10 bases lay in between.

The rearrangement links TRBV7-2 to TRBJ1-3; D gene unclear. Germline CDR1 reads SGHTA; CDR2 reads FQGNSA. V was clipped by 2 bases and J by 2 bases, with 10 bases between them. CDR3 length: 15 residues. CDR3 coding DNA: TGTGCCAGCAGCTTATTTTCCGGAGCTGGAAACACCATATATTTT. Translating gives CASSLFSGAGNTIYF.

The table lists this clonotype with many counts. The gene calls are TRBV7-8 and TRBJ1-1, with TRBD1 matching over 10 bases. The CDR3 is 13 amino acids. CDR1 is SGHVS and CDR2 is FQNEAQ in the germline V gene. V lost 2 bases to trimming and J lost 12 bases; unmatched junction nucleotides: 6. The CDR3 region is CASSLYRDRGSFF. CDR3 nucleotide sequence: TGTGCCAGCAGCTTATACCGGGACAGGGGTTCTTTCTTT.

The chain carries TRBV5-1 and TRBJ2-7; D ambiguous. The CDR3 extends over 13 amino acids. V was pared by 1 base and J by 2 bases, with 7 bases between. From germline, CDR1 is SGHRS and CDR2 YFSETQ. CDR3 sequence (DNA): TGCGCCAGCAGCTTGAGTGTTGCCTACGAGCAGTACTTC. Encoded protein: CASSLSVAYEQYF.

The chain joins TRBV5-4 to TRBJ2-3, with D unresolved. With 4 bases removed from V and 5 bases from J, the gap between germline ends came to 8 bases. Germline-derived CDR1 and CDR2 are SGHNT and YYREEE (reference sequence). CDR3 length equals 12 residues. The CDR3 is CASSQARDTQYF. Written as DNA, the CDR3 is TGTGCCAGCAGCCAAGCGCGAGATACGCAGTATTTT.

The rearrangement joins TRBV7-2 to TRBJ2-7; D is unresolved. Per germline, CDR1 SGHTA and CDR2 FQGNSA. V lost 2 bases to trimming and J lost 0 bases, with 8 bases between them. The CDR3 sequence is 14 residues long. CDR3 loop: CASSLKHTSYEQYF. The CDR3 nucleotides are TGTGCCAGCAGCTTAAAACATACCTCCTACGAGCAGTACTTC.

The rearrangement uses TRBV27 and TRBJ2-5, with D possibly called TRBD1 or TRBD2 (6 bases each). V was cut by 4 bases and J by 1 base, with 19 bases left in between. There are 17 residues in the CDR3. Germline CDR1 MNHEY, CDR2 SMNVEV (reference sequence). The CDR3 coding sequence is TGTGCCAGCAGTTGCCCCACCGGGGGCGATCCCCAAGAGACCCAGTACTTC. This gives the protein CASSCPTGGDPQETQYF.

The table lists this clonotype with a few counts. V is TRBV10-3 and J is TRBJ2-7; the D call may be TRBD1 or TRBD2 (5 bases each). Germline CDR1 ENHRY, CDR2 SYGVKD. CDR3 length: 15 amino acids. With 2 bases removed from V and 0 bases from J, the gap between germline ends came to 11 bases. In nucleotides, the CDR3 is TGTGCCATCAGTGAGCGTGGGACGTCCTCCTACGAGCAGTACTTC. Amino acid sequence: CAISERGTSSYEQYF.

This chain joins TRBV15 and TRBJ2-2; 10 nucleotides align to TRBD2. Germline CDR1 LNHNV, CDR2 YYDKDF (reference sequence). The trim removed 2 bases at V and 2 bases at J, leaving 5 bases unmatched. This CDR3 has 17 amino acids. This CDR3 is CATSRWTSGANTGELFF. For the CDR3, the DNA is TGTGCCACCAGCAGATGGACTAGCGGAGCCAACACCGGGGAGCTGTTTTTT.

Regarding this clonotype: One junction end does not reproduce the germline sequence, and a read error may be involved. This chain links TRBV7-2 with TRBJ1-6, with D tentatively TRBD1 (6 bases). Germline V gene sequence: CDR1 SGHTA, CDR2 FQGNSA. The CDR3 runs to 13 residues. This CDR3 reads CASREGGTEALYF. The CDR3 region has the DNA TGTGCCAGCAGAGAGGGGGGGACTGAGGCCCTCTACTTT. Variable domain in full (rest from reference TRBV7-2 and TRBJ1-6): GAGVSQSPSNKVTEKGKDVELRCDPISGHTALYWYRQSLGQGLEFLIYFQGNSAPDKSGLPSDRFSAERTGGSVSTLTIQRTQQEDSAVYLCASREGGTEALYFGNGTRLTVT.

This clonotype was seen a few times. The V and J genes are TRBV7-2 and TRBJ2-3, with 7 bases matching TRBD1. CDR1 SGHTA and CDR2 FQGNSA come from the germline V gene. The trim removed 5 bases at V and 6 bases at J, leaving 17 bases unmatched. The CDR3 is 17 amino acids. CDR3 amino acids: CASSKTRKGGNGDTQYF. The DNA for the CDR3 is TGTGCCAGCAGCAAGACTCGTAAAGGGGGCAATGGGGATACGCAGTATTTT.

This clonotype was seen a handful of times. This chain joins TRBV5-8 and TRBJ1-5; D gene ambiguous. Trimming took off 2 bases at V and 0 bases at J, with 9 bases between the two ends. This CDR3 has 15 residues. Germline V gives CDR1 SGHTS, CDR2 YDEGEE. CDR3 sequence: CASSLQINSNQPQHF. Here the CDR3 DNA reads TGTGCCAGCAGCTTACAGATTAATAGCAATCAGCCCCAGCATTTT.

A single count supports this clonotype. The chain is built from TRBV20-1 and TRBJ2-1; 8 bases are shared with TRBD2. Germline CDR1 reads DFQATT; CDR2 reads SNEGSKA (reference sequence). The CDR3 is 14 amino acids. V lost 3 bases, J lost 8 bases, and 9 bases stayed unmatched. Here the CDR3 reads CSASEPGGRDEQFF. CDR3 bases: TGCAGTGCTAGTGAGCCGGGGGGGAGAGATGAGCAGTTCTTC.

A single count supports this clonotype. This chain uses TRBV4-1 with TRBJ2-2, with D possibly TRBD1 on 6 matching bases. Trimming removed 0 bases from V and 3 bases from J, with 11 bases in between. This CDR3 is 16 amino acids long. From germline, CDR1 is MGHRA and CDR2 YSYEKL. The CDR3 protein is CASSQEGTYYTGELFF. Here the CDR3 DNA reads TGCGCCAGCAGCCAAGAAGGGACATATTACACCGGGGAGCTGTTTTTT.

V usage is TRBV29-1 and J usage is TRBJ2-5; 8 bases align to TRBD1. V dropped 3 bases and J dropped 5; count of bases not matched to a gene: 2. The CDR3 consists of 12 residues. Looked up from germline, CDR1 is SQVTM and CDR2 is ANQGSEA. In DNA form, the CDR3 reads TGCAGCGTTGACAGGGGGCTGGAGACCCAGTACTTC. Translating it yields CSVDRGLETQYF.

This sequence joins TRBV7-2 and TRBJ2-1; 7 nucleotides match TRBD2. The CDR3 runs 15 residues. In germline, CDR1 is SGHTA, CDR2 FQGNSA. With 5 bases clipped from V and 3 bases from J, the junction kept 7 bases outside the gene matches. DNA of the CDR3: TGTGCCAGCAGCGGTATCGGCGGGGGCTACAATGAGCAGTTCTTC. Translating gives CASSGIGGGYNEQFF.

The rearrangement uses TRBV6-5 and TRBJ1-2; tentatively, D is TRBD1 (5 bases). Germline CDR1 MNHEY, CDR2 SVGAGI. V shed 9 bases and J shed 0 bases, with 14 bases lying between them. This CDR3 is 14 amino acids long. The CDR3 DNA reads as TGTGCCAGTTCCCAACCAGGGCCTAACTATGGCTACACCTTC. Translating gives CASSQPGPNYGYTF.

The genes are TRBV5-1 and TRBJ2-1; 7 bases line up with TRBD2. From germline, CDR1 is SGHRS and CDR2 YFSETQ. J was trimmed by 12 bases and V by 3 bases; bases with no gene match: 18. This CDR3 contains 16 residues. The CDR3 DNA follows: TGCGCCAGCAGCTCTCCGGGACTAACCCCGACCGAGGCGCAGTTCTTC. Translating it yields CASSSPGLTPTEAQFF.

J is TRBJ2-7 and V is TRBV20-1, with a possible D match to TRBD1 (6 bases). Trimming cost V 0 bases and J 4 bases, with 13 bases left between them. Per the germline V gene, CDR1 is DFQATT and CDR2 is SNEGSKA (reference sequence). The CDR3 spans 14 residues. Here the CDR3 DNA reads TGCAGTGCTAGAGATAGAGTGGGGGCATACGAGCAGTACTTC. Its protein product is CSARDRVGAYEQYF.

The rearrangement uses TRBV28 and TRBJ2-7; tentatively, D is TRBD1 (5 bases). The CDR3 covers 11 residues. V shed 8 bases and J shed 6 bases, with 11 bases lying between them. The germline CDR1 and CDR2 sequences are MDHEN and SYDVKM. CDR3 in DNA: TGTGCCAGCGCAGGGTATAGCGAGCAGTACTTC. It codes for CASAGYSEQYF.

The rearrangement links TRBV19 to TRBJ2-1, with TRBD2 as a possible D gene (6 bases). Trimming removed 4 bases from V and 3 bases from J, with 13 bases in between. Germline CDR1 LNHDA, CDR2 SQIVND (reference sequence). This CDR3 is built from 15 residues. Here the CDR3 reads CASSRRGKSYNEQFF. The DNA for the CDR3 is TGTGCCAGTAGTAGGAGGGGCAAGAGCTACAATGAGCAGTTCTTC.